This TCR beta chain comes out of a study of post-analysis software for immune sequencing data. Study results and caveats: Strong co-clustering by F measure was seen for same-batch samples. Elevated frequency relative to controls characterized roughly 5 TRBV segments in patients, TRBV5-6, TRBV5-1 and TRBV20-1 among them. The study found significantly lower normalized Chao1 diversity in multiple sclerosis patients than in controls.

Germline values: CDR1 MGHDK, CDR2 SYGVNS. V shed 8 bases and J shed 3 bases, with 9 bases lying between them. The CDR3 spans 12 residues. Tagging with unique molecular identifiers was a feature of the TCR beta cDNA libraries. The authors obtained approximately 540,000 cDNA molecules from roughly 1.1 to 9.2 million T cells. TCRdb analysed the PCR reads with MiXCR anew, one entry per CDR3 protein. The profile shows fewer than 850,000 distinct CDR3 sequences, 25% to 30% of them singletons. Points on this clonotype: What it binds is unknown.

The sample taken for sequencing was blood. The chain has TRBV25-1 and TRBJ2-3; D not certain. The sequence was obtained from a girl between 5 and 17 years old with multiple sclerosis. CDR3 in amino acids: CASGVTTDTQYF. The CDR3 nucleotides read TGTGCCAGCGGAGTAACAACAGATACGCAGTATTTT.